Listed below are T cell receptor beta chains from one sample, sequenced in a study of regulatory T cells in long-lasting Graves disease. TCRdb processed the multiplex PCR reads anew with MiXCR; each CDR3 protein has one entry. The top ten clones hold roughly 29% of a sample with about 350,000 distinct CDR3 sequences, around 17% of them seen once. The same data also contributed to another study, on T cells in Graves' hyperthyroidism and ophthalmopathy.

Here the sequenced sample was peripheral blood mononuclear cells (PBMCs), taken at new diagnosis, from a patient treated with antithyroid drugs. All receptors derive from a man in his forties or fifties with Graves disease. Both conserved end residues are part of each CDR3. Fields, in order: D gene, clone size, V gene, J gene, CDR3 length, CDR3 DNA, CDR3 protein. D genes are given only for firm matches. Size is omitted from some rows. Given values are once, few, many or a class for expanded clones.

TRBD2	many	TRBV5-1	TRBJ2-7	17	TGCGCCAGCAGCTCCGGAAAGAGCGGGGGGTTCCCGGAGGAGCAGTACTTC	CASSSGKSGGFPEEQYF
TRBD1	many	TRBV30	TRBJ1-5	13	TGTGCCTGGGGACAGGGAGGCAATCAGCCCCAGCATTTT	CAWGQGGNQPQHF
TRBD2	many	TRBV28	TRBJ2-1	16	TGTGCCAGCAGACACCACCGGGGGGGCTCCTACAATGAGCAGTTCTTC	CASRHHRGGSYNEQFF
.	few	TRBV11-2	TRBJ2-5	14	TGTGCCAGCAACTTAATTAGGTCGGGGGAGACCCAGTACTTC	CASNLIRSGETQYF
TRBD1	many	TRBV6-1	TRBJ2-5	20	TGTGCCAGCAGTCGTACCGGGACAGGGATTAGCGTGCGGGCCCAAGAGACCCAGTACTTC	CASSRTGTGISVRAQETQYF
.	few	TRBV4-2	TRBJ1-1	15	TGTGCCAGCAGCCAAGATGGCAGGGTTAACACTGAAGCTTTCTTT	CASSQDGRVNTEAFF
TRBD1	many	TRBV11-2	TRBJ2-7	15	TGTGCCAGCAGCTTATTCCCGGGACAGGGAAGTGAGCAGTACTTC	CASSLFPGQGSEQYF
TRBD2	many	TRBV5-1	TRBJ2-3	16	TGCGCCAGCAGCTTGGTTTTGCGGGGGTTTTCAGATACGCAGTATTTT	CASSLVLRGFSDTQYF
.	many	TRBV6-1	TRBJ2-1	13	TGTGCCAGCAGTGAAAGGCCGAACAATGAGCAGTTCTTC	CASSERPNNEQFF
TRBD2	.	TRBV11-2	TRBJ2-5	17	TGTGCCAGCAGCTCCCGGGTAGCGGGGGGGACCCAAGAGACCCAGTACTTC	CASSSRVAGGTQETQYF
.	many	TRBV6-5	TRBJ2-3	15	TGTGCCAGCAGTTCGGCCGGGATCGCAGCAGATACGCAGTATTTT	CASSSAGIAADTQYF
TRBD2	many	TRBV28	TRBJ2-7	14	TGTGCCAGCAGTTTTGGCGGGGGTTACTACGAGCAGTACTTC	CASSFGGGYYEQYF
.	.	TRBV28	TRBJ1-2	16	TGTGCCAGCAGTTCCCACTTGGAGCACTCTGTCTGGGGCTACACCTTC	CASSSHLEHSVWGYTF
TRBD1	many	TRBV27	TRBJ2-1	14	TGTGCCAGCAGTTCGACAGGGTTCTACAATGAGCAGTTCTTC	CASSSTGFYNEQFF
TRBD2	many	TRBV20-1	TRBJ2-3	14	TGCAGTGCGGCTAGCGGGGGGACCACAGATACGCAGTATTTT	CSAASGGTTDTQYF
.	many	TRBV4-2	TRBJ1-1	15	TGTGCCAGCAGCCAAGATGAGACAGAGAACACTGAAGCTTTCTTT	CASSQDETENTEAFF
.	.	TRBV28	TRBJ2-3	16	TGTGCCAGCAGCTTAGCCAGGCCGATAAGCACAGATACGCAGTATTTT	CASSLARPISTDTQYF
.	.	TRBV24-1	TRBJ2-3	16	TGTGCCACCAGTGATTGGGCCCACCCCCGCACAGATACGCAGTATTTT	CATSDWAHPRTDTQYF
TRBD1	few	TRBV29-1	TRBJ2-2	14	TGCAGCGTTCTTGGGACAGGGAACACCGGGGAGCTGTTTTTT	CSVLGTGNTGELFF
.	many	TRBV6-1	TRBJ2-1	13	TGTGCCAGCGATCAGAATTTGGACAATGAGCAGTTCTTC	CASDQNLDNEQFF
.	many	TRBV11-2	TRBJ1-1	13	TGTGCCAGCAGCTACGACAGGTTAAGTGAAGCTTTCTTT	CASSYDRLSEAFF
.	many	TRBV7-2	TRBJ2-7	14	TGTGCCAGCAGCTTAGCGGGCAGGGTATACGAGCAGTACTTC	CASSLAGRVYEQYF
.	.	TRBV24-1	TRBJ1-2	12	TGTGCCACCAGTGATTTGGACAGGGGCTACACCTTC	CATSDLDRGYTF
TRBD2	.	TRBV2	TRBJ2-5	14	TGTGCCAGCCTGCTAGCGGGGGTCCAAGAGACCCAGTACTTC	CASLLAGVQETQYF
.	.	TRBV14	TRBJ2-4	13	TGTGCCAGCAGCCAAGCGGGGTGGGACATTCAGTACTTC	CASSQAGWDIQYF
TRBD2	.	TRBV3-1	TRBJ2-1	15	TGTGCCAGCAGCCACGAGAAGGGACTACAAGATGAGCAGTTCTTC	CASSHEKGLQDEQFF
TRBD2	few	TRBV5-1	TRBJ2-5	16	TGCGCCAGCAGCTTGGGTAGCGGGGGGGCCGGAGAGACCCAGTACTTC	CASSLGSGGAGETQYF
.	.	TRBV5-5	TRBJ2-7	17	TGTGCCAGCAGCATTAAGGGACCGGGACAACCGCCCTACGAGCAGTACTTC	CASSIKGPGQPPYEQYF
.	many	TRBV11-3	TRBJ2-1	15	TGTGCCAGCAGCTTAGCTCTTCAGGGGGGGAATGAGCAGTTCTTC	CASSLALQGGNEQFF
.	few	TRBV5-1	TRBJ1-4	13	TGCGCCAGCGGCGCCACAACTAATGAAAAACTGTTTTTT	CASGATTNEKLFF
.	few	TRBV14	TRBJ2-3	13	TGTGCCAGCAGCCAAGTGCCCCGCTCTGCGCAGTATTTT	CASSQVPRSAQYF
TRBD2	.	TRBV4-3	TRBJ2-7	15	TGCGCCAGCAGCGTACGGGAGGGGGGGGCGTTCGAGCAGTACTTC	CASSVREGGAFEQYF
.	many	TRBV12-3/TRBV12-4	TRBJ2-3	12	TGTGCCAGCAGCCCTTCTGGGGGTACGCAGTATTTT	CASSPSGGTQYF
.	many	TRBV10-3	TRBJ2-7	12	TGTGCCATCAGTGAGGCGGGTGTCGAGCAGTACTTC	CAISEAGVEQYF
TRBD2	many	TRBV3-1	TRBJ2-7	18	TGTGCCAGCAGCCAATATTGGGAAACTAGCGGACCGCTCGGCGAGCAGTACTTC	CASSQYWETSGPLGEQYF
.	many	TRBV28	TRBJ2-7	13	TGTGCCAGCAGTCATGACAGAAGGAGGGAGCAGTACTTC	CASSHDRRREQYF
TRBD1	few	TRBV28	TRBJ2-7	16	TGTGCCAGCAGTCCCCCACCCTGGGACAGGGCCTACGAGCAGTACTTC	CASSPPPWDRAYEQYF
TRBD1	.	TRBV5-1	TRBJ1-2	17	TGCGCCAGCAGCTCAATCGTCCCGGGACAGGGGACGCTGGGCTACACCTTC	CASSSIVPGQGTLGYTF
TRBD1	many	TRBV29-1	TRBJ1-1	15	TGCAGCGTTGATCATCCGACAGGGATTAGCACTGAAGCTTTCTTT	CSVDHPTGISTEAFF
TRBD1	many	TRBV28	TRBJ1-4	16	TGTGCCAGCAGCACGAAACGACAGGGCGGGGGTGAAAAACTGTTTTTT	CASSTKRQGGGEKLFF
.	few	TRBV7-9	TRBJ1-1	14	TGTGCCAGCAGCTTAGAGGCAGGGAGGACTGAAGCTTTCTTT	CASSLEAGRTEAFF
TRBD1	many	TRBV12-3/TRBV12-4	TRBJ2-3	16	TGTGCCAGCAGCCGCCGGACAGGGTCCAGCACAGATACGCAGTATTTT	CASSRRTGSSTDTQYF
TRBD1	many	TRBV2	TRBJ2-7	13	TGTGCCAGCTTAGCGGACAGGGAGTACGAGCAGTACTTC	CASLADREYEQYF
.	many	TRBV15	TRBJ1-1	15	TGTGCCACCAGCAGAAGACACCCCAGGAACACTGAAGCTTTCTTT	CATSRRHPRNTEAFF
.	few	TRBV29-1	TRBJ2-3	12	TGCAGCGTGGACACCTACACAGATACGCAGTATTTT	CSVDTYTDTQYF
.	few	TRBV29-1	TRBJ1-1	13	TGCAGCGTTCGATTTTCTTCTAACACTGAAGCTTTCTTT	CSVRFSSNTEAFF
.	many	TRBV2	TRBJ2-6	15	TGTGCCAGCAGTGAGAGGATGGCAGGGGCCAACGTCCTGACTTTC	CASSERMAGANVLTF
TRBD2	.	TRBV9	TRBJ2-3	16	TGTGCCAGCAGCGTAGTAGCGGGGGGGATCACAGATACGCAGTATTTT	CASSVVAGGITDTQYF